A selection of T cell receptor beta chains follows, all from one sample in a study of blood T cell repertoires in COVID-19. Data came from immunoSEQ multiplex PCR; TCRdb stores just in-frame clones and leaves some out. The sample includes about 500,000 clones, less than 90% of them seen just once. Input material: peripheral blood. Every receptor here comes from a woman between 45 and 60 years old with COVID-19, enrolled during active disease. Both conserved end residues are part of each CDR3. Fields, in order: CDR3 DNA, CDR3 protein, J gene, clone size, D gene, V gene. A D gene is named only where the DNA matches it firmly. Size is stated for part of the rows, as once, few or many counts, or as a class when the clone is expanded.

CDR3nt: TGTGCCTGGAGTCAGACAGGGGACTACTACGAGCAGTACTTC; CDR3aa: CAWSQTGDYYEQYF; j_gene: TRBJ2-7; abundance: .; d_gene: .; v_gene: TRBV30
CDR3nt: TGTGCCTGGAGTCGGACAGGGAATGAGCAGTTCTTC; CDR3aa: CAWSRTGNEQFF; j_gene: TRBJ2-1; abundance: .; d_gene: TRBD1; v_gene: TRBV30
CDR3nt: TGTGCCAGCAGCCAAGATCTGACTCCGTATCAGCCCCAGCATTTT; CDR3aa: CASSQDLTPYQPQHF; j_gene: TRBJ1-5; abundance: .; d_gene: .; v_gene: TRBV3-1/TRBV3-2
CDR3nt: TGTGCCAGCAGCTTAACAGGGACTGGAAACACCATATATTTT; CDR3aa: CASSLTGTGNTIYF; j_gene: TRBJ1-3; abundance: .; d_gene: .; v_gene: TRBV7-9
CDR3nt: TGCGCCAGCAGCCAAGGACAGGGGGCGGTGGATACGCAGTATTTT; CDR3aa: CASSQGQGAVDTQYF; j_gene: TRBJ2-3; abundance: .; d_gene: TRBD1; v_gene: TRBV4-1
CDR3nt: TGTGCCAGCAGCCAAAAGAGAACTAGCGGAAACTCCTACAATGAGCAGTTCTTC; CDR3aa: CASSQKRTSGNSYNEQFF; j_gene: TRBJ2-1; abundance: .; d_gene: .; v_gene: TRBV21-1
CDR3nt: TGTGCCAGCAGCGGACCGGGACTAGCGGGAATCGCGAACACCGGGGAGCTGTTTTTT; CDR3aa: CASSGPGLAGIANTGELFF; j_gene: TRBJ2-2; abundance: .; d_gene: TRBD2; v_gene: TRBV13
CDR3nt: TGCAGTGCGGGACTGCAAGAGACCCAGTACTTC; CDR3aa: CSAGLQETQYF; j_gene: TRBJ2-5; abundance: .; d_gene: .; v_gene: TRBV20-1
CDR3nt: TGTGCCACCAGCGAAATAGACAGGGGTGGCTACACCTTC; CDR3aa: CATSEIDRGGYTF; j_gene: TRBJ1-2; abundance: .; d_gene: TRBD1; v_gene: TRBV15
CDR3nt: TGTGCCAGCAGTTTAAGAGCAGGGGAGCTGTTTTTT; CDR3aa: CASSLRAGELFF; j_gene: TRBJ2-2; abundance: once; d_gene: .; v_gene: TRBV27
CDR3nt: TGTGCCAGCAGCCCCGGACAGTTTGATCAGCCCCAGCATTTT; CDR3aa: CASSPGQFDQPQHF; j_gene: TRBJ1-5; abundance: .; d_gene: .; v_gene: TRBV27
CDR3nt: TGTGCCAGCAGCTTAGTACGGAATCGGGGGTATAACACTGAAGCTTTCTTT; CDR3aa: CASSLVRNRGYNTEAFF; j_gene: TRBJ1-1; abundance: once; d_gene: .; v_gene: TRBV7-9
CDR3nt: TGTGCCAGCAGCGCAGGACTTAGCTCCTACGAGCAGTACTTC; CDR3aa: CASSAGLSSYEQYF; j_gene: TRBJ2-7; abundance: .; d_gene: .; v_gene: TRBV9
CDR3nt: TGTGCCAGCAGCCCCGGGGGGACCGGGGAGCTGTTTTTT; CDR3aa: CASSPGGTGELFF; j_gene: TRBJ2-2; abundance: once; d_gene: TRBD2; v_gene: TRBV11-2
CDR3nt: TGCGCCAGCAGCCCCCATGCAACTAATGAAAAACTGTTTTTT; CDR3aa: CASSPHATNEKLFF; j_gene: TRBJ1-4; abundance: .; d_gene: .; v_gene: TRBV4-1
CDR3nt: TGTGCCAGCAGTTCCGGGACAAGGGGCATTCAGTACTTC; CDR3aa: CASSSGTRGIQYF; j_gene: TRBJ2-4; abundance: .; d_gene: .; v_gene: TRBV12-3/TRBV12-4
CDR3nt: TGCGCCAGTGCCAGGGGTACAGCGGACGAGCAGTACTTC; CDR3aa: CASARGTADEQYF; j_gene: TRBJ2-7; abundance: .; d_gene: .; v_gene: TRBV10-2
CDR3nt: TGTGCCAGCAGCTCCGCTAGCGGGGGTAGCACAGATACGCAGTATTTT; CDR3aa: CASSSASGGSTDTQYF; j_gene: TRBJ2-3; abundance: .; d_gene: TRBD2; v_gene: TRBV11-2
CDR3nt: TGTGCCAGCAGTGAAGCGGTTACAGGGATCTACGAGCAGTACTTC; CDR3aa: CASSEAVTGIYEQYF; j_gene: TRBJ2-7; abundance: .; d_gene: .; v_gene: TRBV6-1
CDR3nt: TGTGCCAGCAGCTTCGGAGAGGTTAAGGGCTACACCTTC; CDR3aa: CASSFGEVKGYTF; j_gene: TRBJ1-2; abundance: .; d_gene: .; v_gene: TRBV7-9
CDR3nt: TGTGCCAGCAGCGCCCAGTCGGGCGGGGGGACAGATACGCAGTATTTT; CDR3aa: CASSAQSGGGTDTQYF; j_gene: TRBJ2-3; abundance: .; d_gene: TRBD2; v_gene: TRBV7-2
CDR3nt: TGTGCCACCAGCAGAGCAGGGGGGCTGCAGCCCCAGCATTTT; CDR3aa: CATSRAGGLQPQHF; j_gene: TRBJ1-5; abundance: few; d_gene: TRBD1; v_gene: TRBV15
CDR3nt: TGTGCCAGCAGCCTACAGGGACGGGAGACCCAGTACTTC; CDR3aa: CASSLQGRETQYF; j_gene: TRBJ2-5; abundance: once; d_gene: .; v_gene: TRBV28
CDR3nt: TGTGCCAGCAGCGTTTCCGGCGGCGGCTATGGCTACACCTTC; CDR3aa: CASSVSGGGYGYTF; j_gene: TRBJ1-2; abundance: .; d_gene: .; v_gene: TRBV9
CDR3nt: TGTGCCAGCACCTCAGGGTCCCAAGAGACCCAGTACTTC; CDR3aa: CASTSGSQETQYF; j_gene: TRBJ2-5; abundance: .; d_gene: .; v_gene: TRBV3-1/TRBV3-2
CDR3nt: TGTGCCAGCAGGTCGGCAGGGGAGGGCAATGAGCAGTTCTTC; CDR3aa: CASRSAGEGNEQFF; j_gene: TRBJ2-1; abundance: .; d_gene: .; v_gene: TRBV28